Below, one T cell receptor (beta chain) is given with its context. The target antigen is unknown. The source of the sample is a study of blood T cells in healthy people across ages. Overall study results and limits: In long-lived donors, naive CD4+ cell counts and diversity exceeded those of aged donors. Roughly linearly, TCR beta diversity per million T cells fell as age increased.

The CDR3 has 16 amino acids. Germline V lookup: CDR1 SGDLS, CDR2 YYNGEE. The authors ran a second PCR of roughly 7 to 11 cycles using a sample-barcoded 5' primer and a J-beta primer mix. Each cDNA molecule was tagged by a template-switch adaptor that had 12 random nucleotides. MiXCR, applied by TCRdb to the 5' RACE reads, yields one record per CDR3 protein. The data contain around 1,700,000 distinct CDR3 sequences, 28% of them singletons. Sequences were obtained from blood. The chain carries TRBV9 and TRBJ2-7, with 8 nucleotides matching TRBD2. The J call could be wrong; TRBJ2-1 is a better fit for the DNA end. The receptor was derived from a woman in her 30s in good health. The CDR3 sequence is CASSSELSGGGDEQFF. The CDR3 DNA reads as TGTGCCAGCAGCTCTGAGTTGAGCGGGGGTGGTGATGAGCAGTTCTTC.